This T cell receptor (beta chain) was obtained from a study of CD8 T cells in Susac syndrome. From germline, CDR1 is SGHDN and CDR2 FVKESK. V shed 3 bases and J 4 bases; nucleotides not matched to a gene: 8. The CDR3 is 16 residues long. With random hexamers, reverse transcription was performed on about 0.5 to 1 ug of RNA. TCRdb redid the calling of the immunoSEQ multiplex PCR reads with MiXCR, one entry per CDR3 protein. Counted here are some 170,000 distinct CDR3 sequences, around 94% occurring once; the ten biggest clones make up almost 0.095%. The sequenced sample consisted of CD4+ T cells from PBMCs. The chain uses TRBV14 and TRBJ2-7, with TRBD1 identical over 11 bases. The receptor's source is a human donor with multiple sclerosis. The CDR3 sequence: CASSHPGQGAHYEQYF. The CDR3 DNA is TGTGCCAGCAGCCACCCTGGACAGGGGGCGCATTACGAGCAGTACTTC.